These 8 T cell receptor beta chains came from one sample sequenced in a study of blood T cell repertoires in COVID-19. Data came from immunoSEQ multiplex PCR; TCRdb stores just in-frame clones and leaves some out. The sample includes 60,000 to 90,000 clones, roughly 84% of them seen just once. Sequencing was done on a sample of peripheral blood. Receptor source: a woman in her forties or fifties with acute or convalescent COVID-19.

This chain joins TRBV28 and TRBJ2-5; D perhaps matches TRBD1 (5 bases). This CDR3 contains 16 residues. V lost 1 base and J 8 bases, leaving 20 bases between the germline ends. Germline CDR1 MDHEN, CDR2 SYDVKM. DNA of the CDR3: TGTGCCAGCAGTTTATTTGGTATGGGCCCCCAGGGAACCCAGTACTTC. Translated, it gives CASSLFGMGPQGTQYF.

The chain couples TRBV5-1 to TRBJ2-2; 7 positions agree with TRBD1. V shed 0 bases and J 2 bases; nucleotides not matched to a gene: 4. This CDR3 region has 16 residues. Germline CDR1 and CDR2: SGHRS and YFSETQ. As DNA, the CDR3 is TGCGCCAGCAGCTTGGTCGGGACAGCCAACACCGGGGAGCTGTTTTTT. As protein: CASSLVGTANTGELFF.

J is TRBJ2-5 and V is TRBV6-5; D is possibly TRBD2 (5 bases). CDR1 is MNHEY, CDR2 SVGAGI, per germline. The CDR3 length is 15 residues. V lost 0 bases to trimming and J lost 9 bases, with 17 bases between them. CDR3 protein: CASSYSEVGFAAQYF. The CDR3 DNA follows: TGTGCCAGCAGTTACTCGGAGGTCGGGTTTGCGGCCCAGTACTTC.

This sequence joins TRBV6-2 or TRBV6-3 and TRBJ2-7; D ambiguous. The germline V gene has CDR1 MNHEY and CDR2 SVGEGT. This CDR3 contains 13 residues. The germline V and J ends were trimmed by 2 bases and 1 base, with 6 bases remaining between them. The DNA of the CDR3 is TGTGCCAGCAGTTACATGAGGTCCTACGAGCAGTACTTC. Protein sequence: CASSYMRSYEQYF.

This clone was seen once. The V call is TRBV14, the J call TRBJ1-2; possible D gene TRBD1, 6 bases. Trimming shortened V by 4 bases and J by 7 bases, and 13 bases separated the two germline ends. This CDR3 region has 13 residues. The germline V gene encodes CDR1 SGHDN and CDR2 FVKESK. The CDR3 here is CASSRSGAGGYTF. For the CDR3, the DNA is TGTGCCAGCAGCCGCTCAGGGGCGGGTGGCTACACCTTC.

A few counts support this clone. The gene calls are TRBV25-1 and TRBJ2-7; 10 bases map to TRBD1. This CDR3 is 15 amino acids long. Germline CDR1 MGHDK, CDR2 SYGVNS. V dropped 6 bases and J dropped 1; count of bases not matched to a gene: 6. The CDR3 loop is CASSDPGQGSYEQYF. Here the CDR3 DNA reads TGTGCCAGCAGCGACCCGGGACAGGGGTCCTACGAGCAGTACTTC.

The chain links TRBV19 to TRBJ1-2; 10 bases map to TRBD1. The CDR3 runs to 15 residues. Germline V gene data show CDR1 as LNHDA and CDR2 as SQIVND (reference sequence). V was pared by 4 bases and J by 5 bases, with 7 bases of the junction left unmatched. CDR3 region: CASSTWDRGLYGYTF. In DNA form, the CDR3 reads TGTGCCAGTAGTACATGGGACAGGGGACTTTATGGCTACACCTTC.

The J gene is TRBJ1-2, the V gene TRBV6-5, with D unresolved. Germline CDR1 and CDR2: MNHEY and SVGAGI. The CDR3 has 13 residues. V lost 6 bases and J 4 bases, leaving 12 bases between the germline ends. In nucleotides, the CDR3 is TGTGCCAGCAGCCAATCAGGTGTCTATGGCTACACCTTC. This gives the protein CASSQSGVYGYTF.